Presented here are 22 T cell receptor beta chains from one specimen sequenced in a study of T cell responses to AZD1222 COVID-19 vaccine. Using immunoSEQ multiplex PCR, the repertoire was profiled, and TCRdb retains in-frame clones only, with some absent. Of about 100,000 clones in the sample, about nine tenths were seen once. Material: peripheral blood, obtained on day 0 of AZD1222 vaccination. Every receptor here comes from an adult in good health.

The chain uses TRBV5-1 and TRBJ2-7; possibly TRBD1 for D (6 bases). The CDR3 is 14 amino acids. V was shortened by 3 bases and J by 2 bases, with 12 bases between the two germline ends. In germline, CDR1 is SGHRS, CDR2 YFSETQ. Written as DNA, the CDR3 is TGCGCCAGCAGCTCGGCCCAGGGGCCCTACGAGCAGTACTTC. Translation gives CASSSAQGPYEQYF.

This chain uses TRBV7-2 with TRBJ2-2; weak D call: TRBD1 (5 bases). The CDR3 has 14 residues. Trimming cost V 2 bases and J 7 bases, with 11 bases left between them. The V gene's germline CDR1 is SGHTA and CDR2 FQGNSA. CDR3 sequence: CASSLTLQVGELFF. DNA of the CDR3: TGTGCCAGCAGCTTAACCTTACAGGTCGGGGAGCTGTTTTTT.

In its sample, this clone was seen once. The chain links TRBV12-3 or TRBV12-4 to TRBJ1-2; no clear D gene. CDR3 length equals 11 residues. Trimming left V 5 bases short and J 4 bases short, with 5 bases between. CDR3: CASSEFYGYTF. The DNA of the CDR3 is TGTGCCAGCAGTGAATTCTATGGCTACACCTTC.

This chain uses TRBV5-1 with TRBJ1-4; TRBD1 agrees at 8 bases. Germline lookup yields CDR1 SGHRS and CDR2 YFSETQ. With 2 bases clipped from V and 7 bases from J, the junction kept 4 bases outside the gene matches. The CDR3 covers 14 residues. As DNA, the CDR3 is TGCGCCAGCAGCTTAGGGCAGGGGGCTGAAAAACTGTTTTTT. Residues: CASSLGQGAEKLFF.

The rearrangement links TRBV5-8 to TRBJ2-5; the D is unclear. V lost 2 bases and J 7 bases, leaving 12 bases between the germline ends. Germline V gene lookup returns CDR1 SGHTS and CDR2 YDEGEE. The CDR3 runs to 13 residues. CDR3 sequence reads: CASSFTDQTTQYF. CDR3 DNA sequence: TGTGCCAGCAGCTTTACCGACCAGACGACCCAGTACTTC.

CDR3 protein: CARSADRETVVLAGGNTIYF. The CDR3 coding sequence is TGTGCCAGAAGCGCGGATAGGGAGACGGTAGTCCTAGCGGGAGGAAACACCATATATTTT. The chain has TRBV5-3 and TRBJ1-3; D unclear. Being an ORF, TRBV5-3 has a function that is uncertain. V lost 4 bases, J lost 4 bases, and 30 bases lay in between. This CDR3 has 20 amino acids.

V gene TRBV28 combines with J gene TRBJ1-5; D uncertain. This CDR3 is 13 amino acids long. CDR1 is MDHEN, CDR2 SYDVKM, per germline. V was clipped by 5 bases and J by 7 bases, with 12 bases between them. The CDR3 nucleotides read TGTGCCAGCAGTCCCTCGGGCGGGCAGCCCCAGCATTTT. Protein sequence: CASSPSGGQPQHF.

The chain recombines TRBV29-1 with TRBJ1-5; D possibly corresponds to TRBD1 (5 bases). Germline V gives CDR1 SQVTM, CDR2 ANQGSEA. The CDR3 length is 12 residues. V was clipped by 4 bases and J by 6 bases, with 10 bases between them. The CDR3 DNA is TGCAGCGTTGTCGGGGACGGTCAGCCCCAGCATTTT. Translation gives CSVVGDGQPQHF.

V is TRBV5-5 and J is TRBJ1-1; 8 bases fit TRBD1. There are 14 residues in the CDR3. Germline V gene data show CDR1 as SGHKS and CDR2 as YYEKEE (reference sequence). The ends lost 4 bases at V and 3 bases at J; junction bases unmatched: 5. Here the CDR3 DNA reads TGTGCCAGCAGCGGACAGGGATTGGACACTGAAGCTTTCTTT. Translation: CASSGQGLDTEAFF.

The rearrangement uses TRBV4-1 and TRBJ2-2, with D possibly being TRBD1 (6 bases). The CDR3 sequence is 19 residues long. The germline gives CDR1 MGHRA, CDR2 YSYEKL. With 6 bases removed from V and 1 base from J, the gap between germline ends came to 24 bases. The CDR3 loop reads CASSLKPGHQLMNTGELFF. CDR3 nucleotide sequence: TGCGCCAGCAGTCTCAAGCCGGGACACCAACTTATGAACACCGGGGAGCTGTTTTTT.

J is TRBJ1-1 and V is TRBV15, with D unresolved. This CDR3 contains 14 residues. From germline, CDR1 is LNHNV and CDR2 YYDKDF (reference sequence). Deletions cut 0 bases from V and 11 bases from J, with 16 bases between. CDR3 sequence reads: CATSRDRTQVVAFF. The DNA for the CDR3 is TGTGCCACCAGCAGAGATCGGACTCAGGTAGTGGCTTTCTTT.

The genes are TRBV6-5 and TRBJ1-2; tentative D call: TRBD1 (6 bases). Trimming removed 8 bases from V and 3 bases from J, with 19 bases in between. Germline assignment: CDR1 MNHEY and CDR2 SVGAGI. The CDR3 extends over 15 amino acids. CDR3: CASGGTSAIHYGYTF. The CDR3 coding sequence is TGTGCCAGCGGAGGGACATCCGCTATTCACTATGGCTACACCTTC.

This sequence joins TRBV10-1 and TRBJ2-2; the D is unclear. The CDR3 is 13 residues long. Germline-derived CDR1 and CDR2 are WNHNN and SYGVQD (reference sequence). Trimming removed 7 bases from V and 0 bases from J, with 6 bases in between. The chain's CDR3 is CASMGSNTGELFF. In DNA form, the CDR3 reads TGCGCCAGCATGGGTTCGAACACCGGGGAGCTGTTTTTT.

V is TRBV11-2 and J is TRBJ1-2; 11 nucleotides line up with TRBD1. The CDR3 extends over 14 amino acids. Germline V gene data show CDR1 as SGHAT and CDR2 as FQNNGV. The J segment lost 5 bases and the V segment lost 6 bases, leaving 5 bases of the junction unmatched. CDR3 amino acids: CASSAGTGGYGYTF. As DNA, the CDR3 is TGTGCCAGCAGTGCGGGGACAGGGGGGTATGGCTACACCTTC.

The chain couples TRBV7-9 to TRBJ2-1; D remains ambiguous. Per germline, CDR1 SEHNR and CDR2 FQNEAQ (reference sequence). This CDR3 has 12 amino acids. V gave up 5 bases and J gave up 8 bases, with 10 bases separating them. Here the CDR3 reads CASSGSRDEQFF. Here the CDR3 DNA reads TGTGCCAGCAGCGGGTCTCGTGATGAGCAGTTCTTC.

V gene TRBV27 combines with J gene TRBJ2-5; D possibly matches TRBD1 or TRBD2 (5 bases each). This CDR3 spans 14 amino acids. Trimming shortened V by 6 bases and J by 0 bases, and 11 bases separated the two germline ends. Per the germline V gene, CDR1 is MNHEY and CDR2 is SMNVEV (reference sequence). The CDR3 sequence is CASSLGTDQETQYF. CDR3 in DNA: TGTGCCAGCAGCCTGGGGACGGACCAAGAGACCCAGTACTTC.

V usage is TRBV11-2 and J usage is TRBJ2-1; D not resolved. The V and J ends lost 4 bases and 8 bases respectively, with 6 bases between them. The CDR3 has 11 residues. From germline, CDR1 is SGHAT and CDR2 FQNNGV. Here the CDR3 DNA reads TGTGCCAGCAGCTCCGTCCATGAGCAGTTCTTC. Translated: CASSSVHEQFF. Looking up the rest from reference TRBV11-2 and TRBJ2-1 gives the full variable domain: EAGVAQSPRYKIIEKRQSVAFWCNPISGHATLYWYQQILGQGPKLLIQFQNNGVVDDSQLPKDRFSAERLKGVDSTLKIQPAKLEDSAVYLCASSSVHEQFFGPGTRLTVL.

The chain links TRBV6-5 to TRBJ2-2, with D possibly called TRBD1 or TRBD2 (6 bases each). This CDR3 is built from 14 residues. Trimming shortened V by 11 bases and J by 3 bases, and 16 bases separated the two germline ends. The V gene's germline CDR1 is MNHEY and CDR2 SVGAGI. The CDR3, as DNA: TGTGCCGGCTCTTGGGGGGCGGACACCGGGGAGCTGTTTTTT. Translation gives CAGSWGADTGELFF.

A single count supports this clone. This rearrangement joins TRBV10-3 to TRBJ2-7, with a weak D call TRBD2 (7 bases). CDR3 size: 17 residues. V lost 5 bases to trimming and J lost 3 bases, with 23 bases between them. The V gene's germline CDR1 is ENHRY and CDR2 SYGVKD. The CDR3 region is CAISRPNRGGASYEQYF. The CDR3 coding sequence is TGTGCCATCAGTCGCCCGAATAGGGGGGGGGCAAGCTACGAGCAGTACTTC.

J is TRBJ1-6 and V is TRBV10-3, with 7 bases matching TRBD1. CDR1 is ENHRY, CDR2 SYGVKD, per germline. The CDR3 has 12 residues. V dropped 6 bases and J dropped 8; count of bases not matched to a gene: 1. The CDR3 sequence: CAIRGTDSPLHF. DNA for the CDR3: TGTGCCATCAGGGGGACAGATTCACCCCTCCACTTT.

This clone showed up just a few times. The genes are TRBV30 and TRBJ2-1; no firm D call. Trimming stripped 4 bases from V and 0 bases from J, with 7 bases between. Germline V gives CDR1 GTSNPN, CDR2 SVGIG (reference sequence). The CDR3 has 13 residues. DNA for the CDR3: TGTGCCTGGACTGCAAGCTCCTACAATGAGCAGTTCTTC. The encoded protein is CAWTASSYNEQFF.

The genes are TRBV10-3 and TRBJ1-6, with 7 nucleotides matching TRBD1. V was clipped by 8 bases and J by 8 bases; unmatched bases: 9. The germline V gene has CDR1 ENHRY and CDR2 SYGVKD. This CDR3 contains 14 residues. This CDR3 is CAIAFRQGHSPLHF. DNA of the CDR3: TGTGCCATCGCATTTAGACAGGGTCATTCACCCCTCCACTTT.